The clone carrying this T cell receptor (beta chain) was detected only a few times. TCRbeta library preparation incorporated unique molecular identifiers. MiXCR, run by TCRdb on the PCR reads, gives a single entry per CDR3 protein. The profile shows over 300,000 distinct CDR3 sequences, around 10% of them singletons. Per germline, CDR1 SGHTA and CDR2 FQGNSA. The V and J ends lost 2 bases and 4 bases, in that order; junction bases with no gene match: 7. The CDR3 covers 15 residues. These data are taken from a study of T-cell reconstitution after alpha-beta-depleted transplantation in children. The origin of this receptor is a human donor who donated a stem cell graft to a child with acute lymphoblastic leukemia. V usage is TRBV7-2 and J usage is TRBJ2-5; 7 bases map to TRBD2. This material consisted of PBMCs from the stem cell graft donor, taken from the stem cell graft. CDR3 residues: CASSLSAGVRETQYF. The CDR3 DNA reads as TGTGCCAGCAGCTTATCGGCGGGAGTGAGAGAGACCCAGTACTTC.